The 7 T cell receptor beta chains in this list originate from one sample, sequenced in a study of blood T cells in healthy people across ages. For the second PCR, which ran for about 6 to 11 cycles, a sample-barcoded 5' primer and a J-beta primer mix were used. MiXCR, run by TCRdb on the 5' RACE reads, gives a single entry per CDR3 protein. The sample contains about 1.7 million distinct CDR3 sequences, under 30% of which appear only once. Sequenced material: blood. These receptors were taken from a woman aged 25 to 39 in good health.

As regards this clonotype: A far more abundant clone sits one base away, making this likely a read error. The chain recombines TRBV12-3 or TRBV12-4 with TRBJ2-3; D unclear. The CDR3 extends over 12 amino acids. In DNA form, the CDR3 reads TGTGCCAGCAGTTCAGGACCAGATGCGCAGTATTTT. Amino acids: CASSSGPDAQYF.

This clonotype appeared once. An end of the junction differs from the germline gene, which may be a read error. The V call is TRBV20-1, the J call TRBJ2-3; no reliable D call. CDR3 length: 14 residues. From germline, CDR1 is DFQATT and CDR2 SNEGSKA (reference sequence). In DNA form, the CDR3 reads TGTAGTGCTACTTTGGGGATTATCACAGATACGCAGTATTTT. This translates into CSATLGIITDTQYF.

This clonotype occurred a few times. V is TRBV30 and J is TRBJ2-1; D gene unclear. The ends were cut back, 0 bases at V and 4 bases at J, with 10 bases in the middle. Germline V CDR1 and CDR2: GTSNPN, SVGIG (reference sequence). The CDR3 covers 14 residues. CDR3 nucleotides: TGTGCCTGGAGTGTCGGCGTATCTTACAATGAGCAGTTCTTC. It codes for CAWSVGVSYNEQFF.

This clonotype was detected only a few times. The V and J genes are TRBV7-2 and TRBJ2-1; D remains unclear. The CDR3 extends over 16 amino acids. CDR1 is SGHTA and CDR2 is FQGNSA in the germline V gene. V was cut by 1 base and J by 0 bases, with 10 bases left in between. The CDR3 protein is CASSLGRLSSYNEQFF. The CDR3 DNA reads as TGTGCCAGCAGCTTAGGTCGTTTGAGCTCCTACAATGAGCAGTTCTTC.

Only one count was recorded for this clonotype. The rearrangement links TRBV7-2 to TRBJ1-1; 8 positions match TRBD1. V trimming: 5 bases; J trimming: 9 bases; junction bases outside the gene matches: 5. Germline lookup yields CDR1 SGHTA and CDR2 FQGNSA. The CDR3 extends over 12 amino acids. The CDR3, as DNA: TGTGCCAGCAGCCGACAGGGGAGGAAAGCTTTCTTT. Its translation is CASSRQGRKAFF.

This clonotype has a count of ten or more. The chain links TRBV5-1 to TRBJ1-1; possibly TRBD1 for D (5 bases). This CDR3 has 15 amino acids. V dropped 3 bases and J dropped 1 base, with 13 bases sitting between them. CDR1 is SGHRS and CDR2 is YFSETQ in the germline V gene. CDR3 nucleotides: TGCGCCAGCAGCTCATGGGACCCCACGAACACTGAAGCTTTCTTT. It specifies CASSSWDPTNTEAFF.

The CDR3 is CASRFDGDGELFF. The CDR3 DNA reads as TGTGCCAGCAGGTTCGATGGGGACGGGGAGCTGTTTTTT. The chain uses TRBV7-9 and TRBJ2-2; D remains ambiguous. The CDR3 is 13 amino acids. Germline loops: CDR1 SEHNR, CDR2 FQNEAQ (reference sequence). The ends were cut back, 6 bases at V and 7 bases at J, with 12 bases in the middle. The full variable domain, in which reference TRBV7-9 and TRBJ2-2 provide the parts outside the CDR3, is DTGVSQNPRHKITKRGQNVTFRCDPISEHNRLYWYRQTLGQGPEFLTYFQNEAQLEKSRLLSDRFSAERPKGSFSTLEIQRTEQGDSAMYLCASRFDGDGELFFGEGSRLTVL.